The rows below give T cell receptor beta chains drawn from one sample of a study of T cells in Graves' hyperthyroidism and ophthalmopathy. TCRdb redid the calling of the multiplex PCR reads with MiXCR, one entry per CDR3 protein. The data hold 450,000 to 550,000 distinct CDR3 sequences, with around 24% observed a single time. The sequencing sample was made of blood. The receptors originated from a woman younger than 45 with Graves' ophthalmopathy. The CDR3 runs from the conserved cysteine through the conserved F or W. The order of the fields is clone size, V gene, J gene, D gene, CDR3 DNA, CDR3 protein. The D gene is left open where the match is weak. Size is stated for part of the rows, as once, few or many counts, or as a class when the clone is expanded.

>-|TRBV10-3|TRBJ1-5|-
TGTGCCATCAGTGAGTCGCCAGGGGACGAACAGCCCCAGCATTTT
CAISESPGDEQPQHF
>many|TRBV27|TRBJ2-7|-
TGTGCCAGCGCCAGGGTTACCTACGAGCAGTACTTC
CASARVTYEQYF
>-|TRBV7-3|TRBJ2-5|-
TGTGCCAGCAGCGTTAAGGGGAGAGAGACCCAGTACTTC
CASSVKGRETQYF
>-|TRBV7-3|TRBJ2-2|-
TGTGCCAGCAGCTTAACTGGGTCGTTCACCGGGGAGCTGTTTTTT
CASSLTGSFTGELFF
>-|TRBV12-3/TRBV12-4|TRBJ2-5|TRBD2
TGTGCCAGCAGCCTTACTAGCGGGGGGGCCGGGATGGAGACCCAGTACTTC
CASSLTSGGAGMETQYF
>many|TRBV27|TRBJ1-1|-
TGTGCCAGCAGTTTTGGAGGGGGGCGAATTGAAGCTTTCTTT
CASSFGGGRIEAFF
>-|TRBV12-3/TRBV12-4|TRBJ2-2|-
TGTGCCAGCATTTTAAGATCGGCGGGGAACACCGGGGAGCTGTTTTTT
CASILRSAGNTGELFF
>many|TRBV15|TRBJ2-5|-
TGTGCCACCAGCAGAGATAACTCGTACCAAGAGACCCAGTACTTC
CATSRDNSYQETQYF
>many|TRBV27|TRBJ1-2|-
TGTGCCAGCAGTTCCTACCGCAGCCTCAACTATGGCTACACCTTC
CASSSYRSLNYGYTF
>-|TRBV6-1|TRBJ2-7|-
TGTGCCAGCAGTGAACCCTCAGACAACTACGAGCAGTACTTC
CASSEPSDNYEQYF
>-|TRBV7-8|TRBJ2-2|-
TGTGCCAGCAAGTTAGAAGGGAGTCTCGCCGAGGAGCTGTTTTTT
CASKLEGSLAEELFF
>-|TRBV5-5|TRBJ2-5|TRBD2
TGTGCCAGCAGCCACGGACTAGCGGGGGGTGAAGAGACCCAGTACTTC
CASSHGLAGGEETQYF
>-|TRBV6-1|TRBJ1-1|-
TGTGCCAGCGCCGAAGGGCGCTTCACTGAAGCTTTCTTT
CASAEGRFTEAFF
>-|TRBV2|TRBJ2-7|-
TGTGCCAGTCGAAAGGGACTAGGGGGCGACGAGCAGTACTTC
CASRKGLGGDEQYF
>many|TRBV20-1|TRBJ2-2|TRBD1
TGCAGTGCTAGCACGGAGGGACAGGGCGGAACCGGGGAGCTGTTTTTT
CSASTEGQGGTGELFF
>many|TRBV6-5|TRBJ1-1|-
TGTGCCAGCAGTTACGGAGGCAGGAGAGGCACTGAAGCTTTCTTT
CASSYGGRRGTEAFF
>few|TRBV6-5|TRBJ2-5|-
TGTGCCAGCAGTTACAATAGGGTCGGAGGGACCCAGTACTTC
CASSYNRVGGTQYF
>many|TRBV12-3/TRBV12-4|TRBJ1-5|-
TGTGCCAGCAGTCCCGATTATAGCAATCAGCCCCAGCATTTT
CASSPDYSNQPQHF
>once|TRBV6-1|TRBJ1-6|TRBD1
TGTGCCAGCAGGACAGGGGGAAATTCACCCCTCCACTTT
CASRTGGNSPLHF
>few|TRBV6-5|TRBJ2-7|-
TGTGCCAGCAGTTACTCGTGGGATACCGCCTACGAGCAGTACTTC
CASSYSWDTAYEQYF
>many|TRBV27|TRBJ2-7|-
TGTGCCAGCAGTTTATCTGAGGGGCTAGCCTACGAGCAGTACTTC
CASSLSEGLAYEQYF
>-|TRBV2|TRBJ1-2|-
TGTGCCAGCAGTTACAGGGCAGCTAACTATGGCTACACCTTC
CASSYRAANYGYTF
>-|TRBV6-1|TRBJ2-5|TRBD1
TGTGCCAGCAGACAGGGGGCCGCAGGAGAGACCCAGTACTTC
CASRQGAAGETQYF
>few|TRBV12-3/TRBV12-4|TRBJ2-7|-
TGTGCCAGCAGTACCCTACAGGACCACGAGCAGTACTTC
CASSTLQDHEQYF
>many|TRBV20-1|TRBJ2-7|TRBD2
TGCAGTGCTACCTTAGCGGGGGCTTACGAGCAGTACTTC
CSATLAGAYEQYF
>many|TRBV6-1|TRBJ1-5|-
TGTGCCAGCAGTGGCCCCGACAGGTTTGGCAATCAGCCCCAGCATTTT
CASSGPDRFGNQPQHF
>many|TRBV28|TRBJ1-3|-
TGTGCCAGCAGGGGGAGAAACTCTGGAAACACCATATATTTT
CASRGRNSGNTIYF
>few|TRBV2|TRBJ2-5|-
TGTGCCAGCAGTGATCGCCTGAAGGAGACCCAGTACTTC
CASSDRLKETQYF
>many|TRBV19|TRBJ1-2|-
TGTGCCAGTAGCTTGGACAGTGCCGGTAACTATGGCTACACCTTC
CASSLDSAGNYGYTF
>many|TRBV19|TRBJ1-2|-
TGTGCCAGTAGTATAGGGACACTTTATGGCTACACCTTC
CASSIGTLYGYTF
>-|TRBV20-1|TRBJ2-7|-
TGCAGTGCTAGAGGCTTACAGTGGACTAACTACGAGCAGTACTTC
CSARGLQWTNYEQYF
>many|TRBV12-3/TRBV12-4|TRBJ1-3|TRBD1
TGTGCCAGCAGTAAGGACAGGGACTTTTTCGGAAACACCATATATTTT
CASSKDRDFFGNTIYF
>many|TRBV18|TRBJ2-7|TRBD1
TGTGCCAGCTCACCCGGGACAGGGGGCACCTACGAGCAGTACTTC
CASSPGTGGTYEQYF
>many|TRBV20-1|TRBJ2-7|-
TGCAGTGCTAGAGAGGGCCCCTACGAGCAGTACTTC
CSAREGPYEQYF
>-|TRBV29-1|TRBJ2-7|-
TGCAGCGTCTCGGACAGATTCTCCTACGAGCAGTACTTC
CSVSDRFSYEQYF
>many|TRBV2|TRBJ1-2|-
TGTGCCAGCAGTAATACAGGGTTATATGACTACACCTTC
CASSNTGLYDYTF
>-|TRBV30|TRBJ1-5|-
TGTGCCTGGAGTGTACCGACTGGTATCCAGCCCCAGCATTTT
CAWSVPTGIQPQHF
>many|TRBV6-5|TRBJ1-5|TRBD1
TGTGCCAGCAGTAGAGGAGACAGGGAGGGCAATCAGCCCCAGCATTTT
CASSRGDREGNQPQHF
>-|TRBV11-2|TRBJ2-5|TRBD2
TGTGCCAGCAGCACGGGGACTAGCGGTAAAGAGACCCAGTACTTC
CASSTGTSGKETQYF
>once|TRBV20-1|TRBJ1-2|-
TGCAGTGCTAGAGATTTCGACTATGGCTACACCTTC
CSARDFDYGYTF
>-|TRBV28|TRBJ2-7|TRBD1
TGTGCCAGCAGTTTATCGGGACAGATGTTCTCCTACGAGCAGTACTTC
CASSLSGQMFSYEQYF
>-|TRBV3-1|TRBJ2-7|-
TGTGCCAGCAGCCAAGAGTCTCTCTCCTACGAGCAGTACTTC
CASSQESLSYEQYF
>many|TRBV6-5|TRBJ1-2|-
TGTGCCAGCAGTAACTGGACGGCACTGGATGGCTACACCTTC
CASSNWTALDGYTF
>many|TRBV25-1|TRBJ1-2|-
TGTGCCAGCAGTGAAGGGCACAGGGACGGCTACACCTTC
CASSEGHRDGYTF
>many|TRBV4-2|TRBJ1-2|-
TGTGCCAGCAGCCAAGGTTTTGGCTACACCTTC
CASSQGFGYTF
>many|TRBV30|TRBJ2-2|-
TGTGCCTGGAGTGGGCAGGAACCCGGGGAGCTGTTTTTT
CAWSGQEPGELFF
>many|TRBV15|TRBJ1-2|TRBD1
TGTGCCACCACCCCAGGTCAGGACAGGGTCTATGGCTACACCTTC
CATTPGQDRVYGYTF
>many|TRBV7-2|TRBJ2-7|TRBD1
TGTGCCAGCAGCCGGGACAGGGATTCTTTCTACGAGCAGTACTTC
CASSRDRDSFYEQYF